The rows below give T cell receptor beta chains drawn from one sample of a study of CD8+CD57+ T cells in acquired aplastic anemia. TCRdb itself ran the reads through MiXCR, one entry per CDR3 protein. This table has around 290,000 distinct CDR3 sequences, under 60% appearing once. Source material: sorted CD4+, CD8+, or CD8+CD57+ T cells (not recorded which) from PBMCs. The source of these receptors is a human donor with aplastic anemia. Both conserved end residues are part of each CDR3. A D gene is named only where the DNA matches it firmly. Only part of the rows carry a size: once, few, many, or a class if the clone is expanded.

>TRBJ1-6|many|TRBV27|.
TGTGCCAGCAGTCTACAGGGAACCCGATCTTCACCCCTCCACTTT
CASSLQGTRSSPLHF
>TRBJ2-7|.|TRBV30|.
TGTGCCTGGAGAGGAGGGAGCTCCTACGAGCAGTACTTC
CAWRGGSSYEQYF
>TRBJ2-2|.|TRBV29-1|TRBD1
TGCAGCGTTGACGTGACCGGGACAGGGGCCTCCGGGGAGCTGTTTTTT
CSVDVTGTGASGELFF
>TRBJ2-5|.|TRBV7-8|.
TGTGCCAGCAGCTTAACCAGGGGGGGCCACCAAGAGACCCAGTACTTC
CASSLTRGGHQETQYF
>TRBJ2-2|.|TRBV7-6|TRBD2
TGTGCCAGCAGCTTAGCGCCTAGCGGGGACACCGGGGAGCTGTTTTTT
CASSLAPSGDTGELFF
>TRBJ2-6|few|TRBV7-9|.
TGTGCCAGCATGCTGTGGGTCTCCTCTGGGGCCAACGTCCTGACTTTC
CASMLWVSSGANVLTF
>TRBJ1-1|few|TRBV15|.
TGTGCCACCAGCAGAGAGAAGGCACAGAACACTGAAGCTTTCTTT
CATSREKAQNTEAFF
>TRBJ1-6|.|TRBV6-5|TRBD1
TGTGCCGAGCTTGTCCACAGGGGGTCACCCCTCCACTTT
CAELVHRGSPLHF
>TRBJ2-7|few|TRBV19|.
TGTGCCAGTAAGGACAGAGACTACGAGCAGTACTTC
CASKDRDYEQYF
>TRBJ2-7|.|TRBV25-1|TRBD2
TGTGCCAGTAATCCAGCGGGAGTTTCCGAGCAGTACTTC
CASNPAGVSEQYF